Below, 32 T cell receptor beta chains from the same sample are listed, as sequenced in a study of blood T cell repertoires in COVID-19. The assay was immunoSEQ multiplex PCR, and TCRdb's table has in-frame clones only and misses some. The sample holds about 350,000 clones, about nine tenths seen once. Sequencing was done on a sample of PBMCs or T cells enriched from blood (not recorded which). The source is a woman in her 30s who had been exposed to COVID-19.

The chain combines TRBV5-1 with TRBJ1-1, with D uncertain. The CDR3 loop spans 14 amino acids. V was trimmed by 4 bases and J by 6 bases, leaving 16 bases between them. CDR1 is SGHRS and CDR2 is YFSETQ in the germline V gene. DNA for the CDR3: TGCGCCAGCAGCGCCGGGTCTTTGAGCGCTGAAGCTTTCTTT. Protein sequence: CASSAGSLSAEAFF.

V and J are TRBV29-1 and TRBJ2-7, with D uncertain. The CDR3 is 13 residues long. Trimming removed 4 bases from V and 0 bases from J, with 10 bases in between. The V gene's germline CDR1 is SQVTM and CDR2 ANQGSEA. CDR3 loop: CSVVGWSSYEQYF. The CDR3 nucleotides are TGCAGCGTTGTTGGGTGGAGCTCCTACGAGCAGTACTTC.

The J gene is TRBJ2-3, the V gene TRBV9; D is possibly TRBD2 (5 bases). The CDR3 loop spans 16 amino acids. Trimming took off 5 bases at V and 4 bases at J, with 20 bases between the two ends. The germline CDR1 and CDR2 sequences are SGDLS and YYNGEE. The CDR3 sequence: CASRPGPGSGADTQYF. The CDR3 region has the DNA TGTGCCAGCAGGCCAGGCCCGGGGAGTGGAGCAGATACGCAGTATTTT.

Remarks on this clone: This CDR3 is also generated by other DNA sequences in the sample. V usage is TRBV27 and J usage is TRBJ2-7, with 8 bases aligning to TRBD1. This CDR3 has 13 residues. Unmatched junction bases numbered 6, after V lost 7 bases and J lost 4 bases. The germline gives CDR1 MNHEY, CDR2 SMNVEV (reference sequence). CDR3 sequence: CASTLGQGYEQYF. Written as DNA, the CDR3 is TGTGCCAGCACCCTCGGACAGGGTTACGAGCAGTACTTC.

J is TRBJ2-1 and V is TRBV9; 11 bases fit TRBD2. V shed 0 bases and J 12 bases; nucleotides not matched to a gene: 5. Germline-derived CDR1 and CDR2 are SGDLS and YYNGEE. The CDR3 is made up of 14 amino acids. The CDR3 DNA is TGTGCCAGCAGCGTAGAACTAGCGGGAGTGAGGCAGTTCTTC. Amino acid sequence: CASSVELAGVRQFF.

The table lists this clone with a few counts. The chain recombines TRBV2 with TRBJ1-3, with 9 bases lining up with TRBD1. The V segment lost 6 bases and the J segment 4 bases; nucleotides outside the gene matches: 10. The V gene's germline CDR1 is SNHLY and CDR2 FYNNEI. The CDR3 contains 16 residues. The CDR3 here is CASRAGTGRKGNTIYF. The CDR3 DNA is TGTGCCAGCAGGGCCGGGACAGGGCGAAAAGGAAACACCATATATTTT.

This clone has more than one count but fewer than ten. This chain connects TRBV9 to TRBJ2-5; 8 bases align to TRBD1. The CDR3 loop spans 17 amino acids. Germline CDR1 and CDR2: SGDLS and YYNGEE. Losses at the gene ends were 2 bases for V and 0 bases for J; bases not matched to a gene: 9. CDR3 DNA: TGTGCCAGCAGCGTGGCGCCGGCAGGGGGCCACCAAGAGACCCAGTACTTC. This gives the protein CASSVAPAGGHQETQYF.

The gene calls are TRBV30 and TRBJ2-7, with TRBD2 matching over 9 bases. Trimming cost V 5 bases and J 7 bases; bases outside gene matches: 12. The CDR3 totals 14 residues. Germline CDR1 reads GTSNPN; CDR2 reads SVGIG (reference sequence). Here the CDR3 reads CAWAIAGVAWEQYF. Here the CDR3 DNA reads TGTGCCTGGGCTATAGCGGGAGTAGCATGGGAGCAGTACTTC.

V is TRBV28 and J is TRBJ2-1; TRBD2 matches 7 bases. CDR3 length: 15 amino acids. Germline loops: CDR1 MDHEN, CDR2 SYDVKM. J lost 9 bases, V lost 5 bases, and 13 bases had no gene match. CDR3 sequence: CASSPGAGAAREQFF. As DNA, the CDR3 is TGTGCCAGCAGTCCTGGGGCGGGAGCGGCCCGTGAGCAGTTCTTC.

The chain has TRBV2 and TRBJ2-5; 8 bases align to TRBD2. The germline CDR1 and CDR2 sequences are SNHLY and FYNNEI. This CDR3 region has 15 residues. After removal of 6 bases from V and 0 bases from J, the junction contained 6 bases not matched to a gene. CDR3 in amino acids: CASRASGLYQETQYF. The CDR3 nucleotides are TGTGCCAGCAGGGCTAGCGGGTTATACCAAGAGACCCAGTACTTC.

The rearrangement joins TRBV5-1 to TRBJ2-7; D ambiguous. The CDR3 is 14 residues long. V lost 5 bases to trimming and J lost 0 bases, with 12 bases between them. The germline V gene has CDR1 SGHRS and CDR2 YFSETQ. Here the CDR3 DNA reads TGCGCCAGCAGGTTCGACTCCAACTCCTACGAGCAGTACTTC. Translating gives CASRFDSNSYEQYF.

This chain connects TRBV11-1 to TRBJ1-2, with 8 bases lining up with TRBD1. V shed 1 base and J 3 bases; nucleotides not matched to a gene: 4. This CDR3 has 15 amino acids. From germline, CDR1 is SGHAT and CDR2 FQDESV (reference sequence). CDR3 DNA sequence: TGTGCCAGCAGCTTAGAAGGACAGGGCCACTATGGCTACACCTTC. This codes for CASSLEGQGHYGYTF.

The J gene is TRBJ2-3, the V gene TRBV5-6; D uncertain. CDR3 length: 16 amino acids. V dropped 2 bases and J dropped 1 base, with 14 bases sitting between them. The V gene's germline CDR1 is SGHDT and CDR2 YYEEEE. The chain's CDR3 is CASSFSYGQGTDTQYF. CDR3 nucleotides: TGTGCCAGCAGCTTTAGTTATGGGCAGGGCACAGATACGCAGTATTTT.

This clone was found once. The rearrangement uses TRBV7-2 and TRBJ1-4, with 10 bases fitting TRBD1. J gave up 7 bases and V 6 bases, and 5 bases lay outside the gene matches. The CDR3 is 14 amino acids. Germline V gene sequence: CDR1 SGHTA, CDR2 FQGNSA. Here the CDR3 reads CASRSGTGVEKLFF. CDR3 in DNA: TGTGCCAGCAGGTCCGGGACAGGGGTTGAAAAACTGTTTTTT.

The gene calls are TRBV3-1 (or the pseudogene TRBV3-2) and TRBJ2-2; D is undetermined. Trimming took 4 bases from V and 0 from J, leaving 9 bases between them. CDR3 length equals 15 residues. Germline V CDR1 and CDR2: LGHDT, YNNKEL (reference sequence). The CDR3 loop reads CASSPLLANTGELFF. As DNA, the CDR3 is TGTGCCAGCAGCCCCCTTCTAGCGAACACCGGGGAGCTGTTTTTT.

CDR3 DNA: TGTGCCAGCAGTCTTTCCGGGACAGGGGGCTACGAGCAGTACTTC. It yields the protein CASSLSGTGGYEQYF. This chain links TRBV6-4 with TRBJ2-7, with 11 bases that match TRBD1. Germline CDR1 is MRHNA and CDR2 is SNTAGT. The CDR3 is 15 residues long. V lost 5 bases, J lost 3 bases, and 6 bases stayed unmatched.

The chain employs TRBV30 and TRBJ1-2; TRBD1 aligns across 10 bases. Trimming took 5 bases from V and 7 from J; bases not matched to a gene: 4. The CDR3 extends over 12 amino acids. The germline V gene has CDR1 GTSNPN and CDR2 SVGIG (reference sequence). The CDR3 protein is CAWQTGGFGYTF. CDR3 DNA: TGTGCCTGGCAGACAGGGGGCTTTGGCTACACCTTC.

V is TRBV11-1 and J is TRBJ2-7; 8 bases match TRBD1. The V gene end was trimmed by 3 bases and the J gene end by 3 bases; junction bases not matched to a gene: 7. This CDR3 has 15 amino acids. CDR1 is SGHAT, CDR2 FQDESV, per germline (reference sequence). The CDR3 DNA follows: TGTGCCAGCAGCTTGATCCAGGACAGGGTCTACGAGCAGTACTTC. It encodes CASSLIQDRVYEQYF. Complete variable domain (other parts from reference TRBV11-1 and TRBJ2-7): EAEVAQSPRYKITEKSQAVAFWCDPISGHATLYWYRQILGQGPELLVQFQDESVVDDSQLPKDRFSAERLKGVDSTLKIQPAELGDSAMYLCASSLIQDRVYEQYFGPGTRLTVT.

V gene TRBV2 combines with J gene TRBJ1-1; the D is unclear. The length of the CDR3 is 11 residues. Germline CDR1 reads SNHLY; CDR2 reads FYNNEI. The V end lost 9 bases, the J end lost 1 base, and 6 bases lay between the germline ends. The CDR3 protein is CARRENTEAFF. The CDR3 DNA sequence: TGTGCCAGGCGGGAGAACACTGAAGCTTTCTTT.

The V and J genes are TRBV5-1 and TRBJ2-2, with TRBD2 matching over 8 bases. The CDR3 spans 17 residues. CDR1 and CDR2 (germline): SGHRS, YFSETQ. V was pared by 2 bases and J by 3 bases, with 9 bases of the junction left unmatched. The CDR3 here is CASSFMTGGPDTGELFF. The CDR3 region has the DNA TGCGCCAGCAGCTTCATGACGGGAGGGCCGGACACCGGGGAGCTGTTTTTT.

The chain carries TRBV19 and TRBJ2-7, with D hard to call. V gave up 6 bases and J gave up 5 bases, with 11 bases separating them. The CDR3 covers 12 residues. Looked up from germline, CDR1 is LNHDA and CDR2 is SQIVND (reference sequence). The CDR3 protein is CASRSLRHEQYF. DNA of the CDR3: TGTGCCAGTAGGTCACTACGGCACGAGCAGTACTTC.

This chain links TRBV6-5 with TRBJ2-1; possibly TRBD2 for D (5 bases). The germline V gene encodes CDR1 MNHEY and CDR2 SVGAGI. This CDR3 has 15 residues. V was clipped by 2 bases and J by 8 bases, with 16 bases between them. Here the CDR3 reads CASSYGLADSYEQFF. CDR3 nucleotides: TGTGCCAGCAGTTACGGGCTAGCCGACTCTTATGAGCAGTTCTTC.

The chain links TRBV9 to TRBJ2-3; D not certain. The germline gives CDR1 SGDLS, CDR2 YYNGEE. CDR3 length: 17 amino acids. Deletions cut 0 bases from V and 0 bases from J, with 14 bases between. This chain's CDR3 is CASSVAIAGSSTDTQYF. The CDR3 nucleotides read TGTGCCAGCAGCGTAGCAATAGCCGGCTCTAGCACAGATACGCAGTATTTT.

The chain links TRBV6-5 to TRBJ1-5; D ambiguous. Looked up from germline, CDR1 is MNHEY and CDR2 is SVGAGI. The length of the CDR3 is 15 residues. The ends were cut back, 2 bases at V and 6 bases at J, with 14 bases in the middle. The CDR3 protein is CASSYKREWGQPQHF. In DNA, the CDR3 is TGTGCCAGCAGTTACAAGCGGGAGTGGGGTCAGCCCCAGCATTTT.

The chain joins TRBV11-2 to TRBJ1-3; D gene unclear. V was cut by 1 base and J by 4 bases, with 11 bases left in between. Looked up from germline, CDR1 is SGHAT and CDR2 is FQNNGV. CDR3 length equals 15 residues. The CDR3 DNA follows: TGTGCCAGCAGCTTAGGGCAGCGAAACGGAAACACCATATATTTT. Its protein product is CASSLGQRNGNTIYF.

This chain links TRBV19 with TRBJ2-1; 13 bases map to TRBD2. Germline trimming cut 0 bases from V and 5 bases from J; bases unmatched to any gene: 4. This CDR3 spans 17 amino acids. The germline V gene has CDR1 LNHDA and CDR2 SQIVND (reference sequence). The CDR3 nucleotides read TGTGCCAGTAGTATAGACGGGGGACTAGCGGGAAACAATGAGCAGTTCTTC. Its translation is CASSIDGGLAGNNEQFF.

The chain has TRBV5-1 and TRBJ2-7, with D perhaps TRBD2 (6 bases). CDR1 is SGHRS, CDR2 YFSETQ, per germline. This CDR3 comprises 16 residues. The ends were cut back, 4 bases at V and 2 bases at J, with 19 bases in the middle. DNA for the CDR3: TGCGCCAGCAGCGCGGATGTGGGGACTCACCCCTACGAGCAGTACTTC. Translated: CASSADVGTHPYEQYF. Complete variable domain (other parts from reference TRBV5-1 and TRBJ2-7): KAGVTQTPRYLIKTRGQQVTLSCSPISGHRSVSWYQQTPGQGLQFLFEYFSETQRNKGNFPGRFSGRQFSNSRSEMNVSTLELGDSALYLCASSADVGTHPYEQYFGPGTRLTVT.

V and J are TRBV19 and TRBJ1-5; TRBD1 matches at 7 bases. Losses at the gene ends were 6 bases for V and 1 base for J; bases not matched to a gene: 9. CDR3 length equals 16 residues. Germline CDR1 and CDR2: LNHDA and SQIVND (reference sequence). CDR3 protein: CASSDRETKSNQPQHF. The CDR3 coding sequence is TGTGCCAGTAGCGACAGGGAGACCAAAAGCAATCAGCCCCAGCATTTT.

The chain couples TRBV30 to TRBJ2-6; D remains ambiguous. Germline V gene lookup returns CDR1 GTSNPN and CDR2 SVGIG (reference sequence). V was clipped by 5 bases and J by 0 bases, with 5 bases between them. This CDR3 is 13 amino acids long. The DNA for the CDR3 is TGTGCCTGGTCGGGCTCTGGGGCCAACGTCCTGACTTTC. Protein sequence: CAWSGSGANVLTF.

This clone has only one observation. The J gene is TRBJ2-5, the V gene TRBV10-2; D remains unclear. The ends were cut back, 6 bases at V and 2 bases at J, with 7 bases in the middle. This CDR3 is built from 12 residues. The germline gives CDR1 WSHSY, CDR2 SAAADI. DNA of the CDR3: TGCGCCAGCAGCGTAATTCAAGAGACCCAGTACTTC. Translation: CASSVIQETQYF.

The V and J genes are TRBV10-3 and TRBJ1-4; 8 bases line up with TRBD1. CDR3 size: 14 residues. The germline CDR1 and CDR2 sequences are ENHRY and SYGVKD. V lost 5 bases and J lost 8; bases outside the gene matches: 7. CDR3 loop: CAISPTGVGEKLFF. The CDR3 DNA follows: TGTGCCATCAGTCCGACAGGGGTTGGGGAAAAACTGTTTTTT.

In DNA, the CDR3 is TGTGCCAGCAGCGTACCTAGACAGGGGGCAAACACCGGGGAGCTGTTTTTT. It specifies CASSVPRQGANTGELFF. V is TRBV9 and J is TRBJ2-2; 10 positions match TRBD1. CDR3 length equals 17 residues. The junction had 5 bases not matched to a gene; V was cut back by 1 base and J by 2 bases. Germline CDR1 and CDR2: SGDLS and YYNGEE.